The rows below give T cell receptor beta chains drawn from one sample of a study of blood T cell repertoires in COVID-19. Sequencing was performed with immunoSEQ multiplex PCR; in TCRdb, only in-frame clones are kept and a portion is missing. The sample includes over 200,000 clones, 75% to 90% of them seen just once. Source material: peripheral blood. These receptors were collected from a woman in her 40s with acute or convalescent COVID-19. Both conserved end residues are part of each CDR3.

V gene,CDR3 protein
TRBV6-5,CASSYSRTANQPQHF
TRBV2,CASSEGWRGGVNQPQHF
TRBV7-8,CASSLRLAGRQHTQYF
TRBV24-1,CATSTSGEQVTQYF
TRBV21-1,CASSKVGGWATNEKLFF
TRBV3-1/TRBV3-2,CASSRYTSTTGGDGYTF
TRBV5-1,CASSLASGGSDTQYF
TRBV11-2,CASSLIGTGGRETQYF
TRBV27,CASSLYWGGPLPIEAFF
TRBV5-1,CASRSGQYSTDTQYF
TRBV24-1,CATWDRGRNGYTF
TRBV27,CASSAGLWTGTEAFF
TRBV11-3,CASSLDRGQGASEQFF
TRBV2,CASSGGDLYGYTF
TRBV9,CASSVGGQGNTDTQYF
TRBV25-1,CASSESPGELFF
TRBV5-5,CASSLRTGLNTIYF
TRBV19,CASSIGRGAVSNEQFF
TRBV5-1,CASSLEGQGDRTFF
TRBV12-3/TRBV12-4,CASSLTGYGELFF
TRBV10-3,CATAGPGTSENTGELFF
TRBV11-2,CASSLDRVGETQYF
TRBV7-8,CASSFRGNTEAFF
TRBV28,CASSFIGQGTGSPLHF
TRBV5-1,CASSLVRGTNYGYTF
TRBV27,CASSRGRSPLYYGYTF
TRBV6-4,CASSDRGGHNEQFF
TRBV6-5,CASRDPGQGPTEAFF
TRBV4-1,CASTGTGRDTQYF
TRBV18,CASSPRAGKYNEQFF
TRBV6-1,CASSEPPGTGYGYTF
TRBV29-1,CSVVRGLPGELFF
TRBV30,CAWSAGQTINEKLFF
TRBV27,CASGMPYRVGQNTQYF
TRBV4-1,CASSPTGGASPGELFF
TRBV12-5,CASGPGTEFRELFF
TRBV19,CASSIGDRGPGNQPQHF
TRBV5-8,CASSLDGGSLQVNYGYTF
TRBV11-2,CASSRGGDGYGYTF
TRBV6-5,CASSYVTGDTQYF
TRBV11-2,CASSPGTGHYGYTF
TRBV12-3/TRBV12-4,CASSFGNLYGYTF
TRBV7-9,CASSPTGTATGELFF
TRBV2,CASRGQVSGNTIYF
TRBV15,CATSRDRGQGVTEAFF
TRBV2,CASISGFHEAFF
TRBV7-2,CASSRHRNTIYF
TRBV24-1,CATSDLGTGYGYTF
TRBV2,CASSRDTGLSGSYNEQFF
TRBV6-5,CASSPAERRGELFF
TRBV4-1,CASSVAGGFLSGANVLTF
TRBV7-2,CASSLVPGERMAFF
TRBV11-2,CASSFGQGSYNEQFF
TRBV7-8,CASSLTATGNTIYF